This T cell receptor (beta chain) appears in the sequencing data of a study of blood T cell repertoires in COVID-19. Clones were read by immunoSEQ multiplex PCR, and TCRdb kept only the in-frame ones, dropping some. Of about 170,000 clones in the sample, 70% to 90% were seen once. Sequencing was performed on peripheral blood. The receptor's source is a man between 35 and 55 years old who had recovered from COVID-19.

The CDR3 here is CASSTGGGGYTF. The DNA for the CDR3 is TGTGCCAGTAGCACAGGGGGAGGGGGCTACACCTTC. The chain recombines TRBV19 with TRBJ1-2; 8 nucleotides match TRBD1. Germline V gives CDR1 LNHDA, CDR2 SQIVND (reference sequence). V lost 6 bases and J lost 8; bases outside the gene matches: 5. The CDR3 is 12 residues long.